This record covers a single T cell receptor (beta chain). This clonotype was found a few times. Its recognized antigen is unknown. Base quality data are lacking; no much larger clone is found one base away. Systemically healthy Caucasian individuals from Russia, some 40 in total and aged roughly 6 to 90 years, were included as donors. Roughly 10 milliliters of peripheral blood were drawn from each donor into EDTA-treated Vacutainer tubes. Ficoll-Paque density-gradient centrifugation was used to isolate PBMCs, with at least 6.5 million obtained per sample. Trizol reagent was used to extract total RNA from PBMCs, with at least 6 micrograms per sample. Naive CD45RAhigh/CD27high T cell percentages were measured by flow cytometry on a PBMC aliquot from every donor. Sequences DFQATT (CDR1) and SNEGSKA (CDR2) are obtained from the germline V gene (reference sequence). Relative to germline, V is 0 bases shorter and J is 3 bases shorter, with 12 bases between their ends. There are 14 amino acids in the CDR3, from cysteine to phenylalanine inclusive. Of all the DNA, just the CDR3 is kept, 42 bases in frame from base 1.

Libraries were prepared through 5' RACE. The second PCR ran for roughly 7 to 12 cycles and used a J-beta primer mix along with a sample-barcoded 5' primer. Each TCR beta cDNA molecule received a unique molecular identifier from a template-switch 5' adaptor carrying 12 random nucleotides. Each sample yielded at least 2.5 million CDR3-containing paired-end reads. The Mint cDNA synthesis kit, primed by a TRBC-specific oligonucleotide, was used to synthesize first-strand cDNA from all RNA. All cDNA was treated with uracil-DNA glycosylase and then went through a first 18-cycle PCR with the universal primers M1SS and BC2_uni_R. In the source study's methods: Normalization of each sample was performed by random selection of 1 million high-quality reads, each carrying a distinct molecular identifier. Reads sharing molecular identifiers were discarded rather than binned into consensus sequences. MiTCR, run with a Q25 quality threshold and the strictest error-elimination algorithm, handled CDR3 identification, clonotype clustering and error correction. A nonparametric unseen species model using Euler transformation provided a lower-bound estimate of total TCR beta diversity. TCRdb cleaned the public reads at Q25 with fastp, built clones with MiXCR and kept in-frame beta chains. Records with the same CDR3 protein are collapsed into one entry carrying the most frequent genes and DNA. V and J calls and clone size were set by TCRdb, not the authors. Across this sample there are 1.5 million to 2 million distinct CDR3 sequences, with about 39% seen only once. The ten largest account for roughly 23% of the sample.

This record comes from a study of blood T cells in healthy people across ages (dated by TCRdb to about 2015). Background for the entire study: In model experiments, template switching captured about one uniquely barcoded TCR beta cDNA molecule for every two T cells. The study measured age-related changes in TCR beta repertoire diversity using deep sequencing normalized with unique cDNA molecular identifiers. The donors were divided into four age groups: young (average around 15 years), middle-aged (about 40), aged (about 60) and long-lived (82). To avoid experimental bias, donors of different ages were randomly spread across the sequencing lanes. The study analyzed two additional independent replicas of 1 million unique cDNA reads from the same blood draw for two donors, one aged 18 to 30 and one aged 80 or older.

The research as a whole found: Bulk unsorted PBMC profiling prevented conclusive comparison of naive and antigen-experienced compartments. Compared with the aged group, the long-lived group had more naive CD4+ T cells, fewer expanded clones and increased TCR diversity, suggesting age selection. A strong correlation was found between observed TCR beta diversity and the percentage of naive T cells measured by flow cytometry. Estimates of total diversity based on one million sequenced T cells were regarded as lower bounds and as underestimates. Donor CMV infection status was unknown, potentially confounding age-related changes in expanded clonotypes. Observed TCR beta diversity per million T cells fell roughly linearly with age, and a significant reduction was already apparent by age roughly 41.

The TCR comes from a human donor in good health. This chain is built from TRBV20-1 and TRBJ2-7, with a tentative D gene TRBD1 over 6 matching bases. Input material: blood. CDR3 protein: CSARDVGGSYEQYF. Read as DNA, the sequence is TGCAGTGCTAGAGACGTAGGGGGTAGCTACGAGCAGTACTTC.